The 22 T cell receptor beta chains presented below share a single source sample, sequenced in a study of cytomegalovirus exposure and HLA in healthy donors. PCR was performed using 60 Vbeta and 13 Jbeta primers. Libraries were prepared by immunoSEQ multiplex PCR; TCRdb keeps only in-frame clonotypes and omits some of them. The table records more than 50,000 clones, about 75% of them present only once. Sequencing was carried out using PBMCs. The source is a woman aged 40 to 49 in good health and CMV-seropositive.

This chain joins TRBV27 and TRBJ2-1; 7 positions match TRBD2. With V trimmed by 6 bases and J by 3 bases, 8 bases remained unmatched. The CDR3 extends over 15 amino acids. The germline CDR1 and CDR2 sequences are MNHEY and SMNVEV (reference sequence). The CDR3 DNA sequence: TGTGCCAGCAGCCTGGGACTACCCAGCTACAATGAGCAGTTCTTC. Translated, it gives CASSLGLPSYNEQFF.

This clone was seen a handful of times. V usage is TRBV19 and J usage is TRBJ1-5; D unresolved. Trimming pared 1 base from V and 2 bases from J, leaving 9 bases between. Germline-derived CDR1 and CDR2 are LNHDA and SQIVND (reference sequence). The CDR3 is 15 residues long. CDR3 residues: CASSIVRVGNQPQHF. DNA for the CDR3: TGTGCCAGTAGTATAGTTCGGGTGGGCAATCAGCCCCAGCATTTT.

The chain carries TRBV6-5 and TRBJ2-1; TRBD2 aligns across 7 bases. J lost 7 bases, V lost 0 bases, and 6 bases had no gene match. Germline V gene sequence: CDR1 MNHEY, CDR2 SVGAGI. The CDR3 length is 15 residues. The CDR3 DNA sequence: TGTGCCAGCAGTTACTCAGAGAGCGGGGTTAATGAGCAGTTCTTC. It is translated as CASSYSESGVNEQFF.

The V call is TRBV19, the J call TRBJ1-5, with a weak D call TRBD1 (6 bases). The CDR3 covers 18 residues. The germline V gene encodes CDR1 LNHDA and CDR2 SQIVND (reference sequence). Between the trimmed V and J ends, which lost 7 bases and 3 bases, there was a span of 25 bases. CDR3 in amino acids: CASKSGRGALGANQPQHF. The CDR3 DNA reads TGTGCCAGTAAATCCGGCAGGGGAGCGCTGGGCGCCAATCAGCCCCAGCATTTT.

As regards this clone: Compared with germline, one end of the junction differs, possibly owing to a read error. The rearrangement uses TRBV7-9 and TRBJ1-2, with D tentatively TRBD1 (6 bases). This CDR3 contains 13 residues. Per the germline V gene, CDR1 is SEHNR and CDR2 is FQNEAQ (reference sequence). CDR3 nucleotides: TGTTCCAGCAGCCTCAACAGGGAAGGTGGCTACACCTTC. It is translated as CSSSLNREGGYTF.

This clone was observed once. This chain connects TRBV7-6 to TRBJ2-1; tentative D call: TRBD2 (6 bases). Germline V gives CDR1 SGHVS, CDR2 FNYEAQ. The CDR3 length is 15 residues. Trimming removed 1 base at V and 0 bases at J, with 7 bases between. DNA for the CDR3: TGTGCCAGCAGCTTAGACGGGGGCTCCTACAATGAGCAGTTCTTC. Translating it yields CASSLDGGSYNEQFF. The full variable domain, its missing parts supplied by reference TRBV7-6 and TRBJ2-1, is GAGVSQSPRYKVTKRGQDVALRCDPISGHVSLYWYRQALGQGPEFLTYFNYEAQQDKSGLPNDRFSAERPEGSISTLTIQRTEQRDSAMYRCASSLDGGSYNEQFFGPGTRLTVL.

The table lists this clone with a few counts. The V gene is TRBV5-1, the J gene TRBJ1-6; perhaps TRBD1 as D (6 bases). The CDR3 contains 16 residues. Germline CDR1 reads SGHRS; CDR2 reads YFSETQ. Trimming took off 4 bases at V and 0 bases at J, with 11 bases between the two ends. In nucleotides, the CDR3 is TGCGCCAGCAGCGTGGGACACGGCTCCTATAATTCACCCCTCCACTTT. This translates into CASSVGHGSYNSPLHF.

The V gene is TRBV6-1, the J gene TRBJ2-7; TRBD2 agrees at 7 bases. The CDR3 runs to 13 residues. The germline gives CDR1 MNHNS, CDR2 SASEGT. The trim removed 4 bases at V and 6 bases at J, leaving 6 bases unmatched. The CDR3 reads CASSGGEGSEQYF. CDR3 sequence (DNA): TGTGCCAGCAGTGGTGGGGAGGGTAGCGAGCAGTACTTC.

This clone has a handful of counts. This rearrangement joins TRBV7-6 to TRBJ1-1; no clear D gene. V gave up 5 bases and J gave up 8 bases, with 15 bases separating them. CDR1 SGHVS and CDR2 FNYEAQ come from the germline V gene. The CDR3 spans 13 residues. The CDR3 loop is CASSLSTLEEAFF. The CDR3 DNA reads as TGTGCCAGCAGCCTTTCGACCTTGGAGGAAGCTTTCTTT. The variable domain in full, with the rest retrieved from reference TRBV7-6 and TRBJ1-1, is GAGVSQSPRYKVTKRGQDVALRCDPISGHVSLYWYRQALGQGPEFLTYFNYEAQQDKSGLPNDRFSAERPEGSISTLTIQRTEQRDSAMYRCASSLSTLEEAFFGQGTRLTVV.

The CDR3 region has the DNA TGTGCCAGCAAAGACACAAACACAGATACGCAGTATTTT. Translating it yields CASKDTNTDTQYF. The chain has TRBV6-6 and TRBJ2-3; D remains ambiguous. Germline V gives CDR1 MNHNY, CDR2 SVGAGI (reference sequence). V was trimmed by 7 bases and J by 2 bases, leaving 10 bases between them. This CDR3 has 13 amino acids.

V and J are TRBV6-1 and TRBJ1-1; D not resolved. The CDR3 runs to 13 residues. The V and J ends lost 3 bases and 2 bases respectively, with 7 bases between them. Germline V CDR1 and CDR2: MNHNS, SASEGT. CDR3 in amino acids: CASSEPGNTEAFF. The CDR3 DNA is TGTGCCAGCAGTGAGCCAGGCAACACTGAAGCTTTCTTT.

This chain uses TRBV6-5 with TRBJ1-2; a possible D gene is TRBD1 (5 bases). CDR1 is MNHEY and CDR2 is SVGAGI in the germline V gene. The CDR3 sequence is 14 residues long. Trimming left V 11 bases short and J 4 bases short, with 20 bases between. Here the CDR3 reads CASRGDFPPYGYTF. CDR3 in DNA: TGTGCCTCTCGGGGGGACTTCCCCCCCTATGGCTACACCTTC.

V and J are TRBV7-2 and TRBJ2-5, with 11 bases fitting TRBD2. Trimming took 5 bases from V and 5 from J; bases not matched to a gene: 4. Germline V lookup: CDR1 SGHTA, CDR2 FQGNSA. The CDR3 has 14 residues. The DNA for the CDR3 is TGTGCCAGCAGCGCCGGGACTAGCGGTGAGACCCAGTACTTC. It codes for CASSAGTSGETQYF.

The chain is built from TRBV10-1 and TRBJ2-2; D remains ambiguous. The CDR3 runs 14 residues. Trimming cost V 3 bases and J 1 base, with 6 bases left between them. Germline V gene lookup returns CDR1 WNHNN and CDR2 SYGVQD (reference sequence). This CDR3 reads CASSETGNTGELFF. The CDR3 DNA is TGCGCCAGCAGTGAAACTGGGAACACCGGGGAGCTGTTTTTT.

This chain uses TRBV10-3 with TRBJ1-1; 8 positions agree with TRBD1. Germline CDR1 and CDR2: ENHRY and SYGVKD. The CDR3 is 12 residues long. V was pared by 8 bases and J by 3 bases, with 2 bases of the junction left unmatched. Written as DNA, the CDR3 is TGTGCCATCCGGGACAGGTACACTGAAGCTTTCTTT. This sequence encodes CAIRDRYTEAFF.

This chain connects TRBV6-1 to TRBJ1-3; D is ambiguous. Trimming removed 7 bases at V and 0 bases at J, with 13 bases between. CDR3 length equals 15 residues. CDR1 MNHNS and CDR2 SASEGT come from the germline V gene. CDR3: CASKPTPDSGNTIYF. The CDR3 nucleotides read TGTGCCAGCAAACCGACACCGGACTCTGGAAACACCATATATTTT.

This rearrangement joins TRBV28 to TRBJ1-3; D is unclear. Germline values: CDR1 MDHEN, CDR2 SYDVKM. This CDR3 spans 15 amino acids. V was pared by 3 bases and J by 4 bases, with 13 bases between. Written as DNA, the CDR3 is TGTGCCAGCAGTTTGGCTCCAGGATCCGGAAACACCATATATTTT. Translation: CASSLAPGSGNTIYF.

V usage is TRBV29-1 and J usage is TRBJ2-7; D unclear. Germline CDR1 reads SQVTM; CDR2 reads ANQGSEA. Trimming shortened V by 6 bases and J by 7 bases, and 10 bases separated the two germline ends. This CDR3 is built from 10 residues. The CDR3 DNA is TGCAGCGTAGGTTCGGGTGAGCAGTACTTC. It is translated as CSVGSGEQYF.

On this clone itself: One end of the junction does not line up with germline, which may come from a read error. This rearrangement joins TRBV7-9 to TRBJ1-1; D gene unclear. Germline V CDR1 and CDR2: SEHNR, FQNEAQ (reference sequence). The CDR3 covers 14 residues. The CDR3, as DNA: TGTTCCAGCAGCCTCGCCGGGAAGAACACTGAAGCTTTCTTT. It encodes CSSSLAGKNTEAFF.

The gene calls are TRBV9 and TRBJ2-3, with no clear D. Germline values: CDR1 SGDLS, CDR2 YYNGEE. The CDR3 consists of 13 residues. Trimming cost V 4 bases and J 5 bases, with 11 bases left between them. CDR3 region: CASSLRLRDTQYF. Written as DNA, the CDR3 is TGTGCCAGCAGCCTTAGACTCCGAGATACGCAGTATTTT.

The CDR3 DNA reads as TGTGCCAGCAGCTTGGCTACCCTAGACACTGAAGCTTTCTTT. It encodes CASSLATLDTEAFF. The chain recombines TRBV5-5 with TRBJ1-1; D is unclear. Trimming removed 0 bases from V and 3 bases from J, with 9 bases in between. The CDR3 is 14 residues long. Germline V gives CDR1 SGHKS, CDR2 YYEKEE (reference sequence).

The V call is TRBV7-9, the J call TRBJ2-7; no clear D. This CDR3 region has 14 residues. Trimming removed 1 base at V and 2 bases at J, with 9 bases between. Germline CDR1 reads SEHNR; CDR2 reads FQNEAQ (reference sequence). CDR3 nucleotide sequence: TGTGCCAGCAGCTTAGACACTAACACCTACGAGCAGTACTTC. Translating it yields CASSLDTNTYEQYF.